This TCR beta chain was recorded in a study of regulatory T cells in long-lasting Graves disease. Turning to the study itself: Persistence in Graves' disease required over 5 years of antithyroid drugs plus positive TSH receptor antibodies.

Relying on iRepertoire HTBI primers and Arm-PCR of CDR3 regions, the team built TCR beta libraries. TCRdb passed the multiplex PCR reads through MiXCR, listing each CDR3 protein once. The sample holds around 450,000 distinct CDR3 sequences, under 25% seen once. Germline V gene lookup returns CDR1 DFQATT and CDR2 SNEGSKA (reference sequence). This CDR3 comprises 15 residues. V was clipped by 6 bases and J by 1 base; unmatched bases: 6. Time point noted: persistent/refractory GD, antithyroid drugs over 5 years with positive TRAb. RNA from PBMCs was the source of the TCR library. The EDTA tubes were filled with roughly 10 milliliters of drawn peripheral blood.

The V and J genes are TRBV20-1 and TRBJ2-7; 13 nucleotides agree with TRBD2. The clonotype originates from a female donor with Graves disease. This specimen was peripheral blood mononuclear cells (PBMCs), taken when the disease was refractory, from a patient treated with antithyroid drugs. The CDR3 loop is CSATPTSGRSYEQYF. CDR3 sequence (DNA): TGCAGTGCCACACCGACTAGCGGGAGGTCCTACGAGCAGTACTTC.